This is a list of T cell receptor beta chains from one sample in a study of T cell clonotyping in hematopoietic cell transplantation. Profiled with immunoSEQ multiplex PCR; TCRdb holds only in-frame clones, not every one. The sample includes some 14,000 clones, approximately 83% seen only once; the top ten take 15% to 20%. The input for sequencing was peripheral blood mononuclear cells, taken before stem cell transplant. The receptors were gathered from a man between 60 and 70 years old with acute myeloid leukemia. Some clones in this sample may be carry-over from other donors' samples. CDR3s include the opening cysteine and the closing phenylalanine or tryptophan. A D gene is named only where the DNA matches it firmly. Only part of the rows carry a size: once, few, many, or a class if the clone is expanded.

J	size	D	V	DNA	CDR3
TRBJ1-2	NA	NA	TRBV29-1	TGCAGCGTTTTGGGTTCAGGCGGCTACACCTTC	CSVLGSGGYTF
TRBJ2-7	NA	TRBD1	TRBV27	TGTGCCAGCAGTCCTACCGGGACAGGGCCTCCGAAGTACTTC	CASSPTGTGPPKYF
TRBJ2-7	NA	NA	TRBV7-9	TGTGCCAGCAGCCCGTATTCAGGACGTGGGCATGGGTCCTACGAGCAGTACTTC	CASSPYSGRGHGSYEQYF
TRBJ2-1	NA	NA	TRBV5-1	TGCGCCAGCAGACAGGGCGTTGATAATGAGCAGTTCTTC	CASRQGVDNEQFF
TRBJ1-5	NA	NA	TRBV5-1	TGCGCCAGCAGCTTAGGACAGAGGAATCAGCCCCAGCATTTT	CASSLGQRNQPQHF
TRBJ2-3	NA	TRBD1	TRBV6-1	TGTGCCAGCAGCCTCAGGGGGAAGTTGACAGATACGCAGTATTTT	CASSLRGKLTDTQYF
TRBJ2-5	NA	TRBD1	TRBV5-1	TGCGCCAGCAGCTTGGGCTACAGGGGACAACAAGAGACCCAGTACTTC	CASSLGYRGQQETQYF
TRBJ1-4	NA	NA	TRBV28	TGTGCCAGCAGGGACATTAGTTATGAAAAACTGTTTTTT	CASRDISYEKLFF
TRBJ2-2	NA	TRBD2	TRBV7-9	TGTGCCAGCCAACGATTCAGCGGGAGGGCCATCGGGACCGGGGAGCTGTTTTTT	CASQRFSGRAIGTGELFF
TRBJ1-1	NA	NA	TRBV6-5	TGTGCCAGCAGGGTACAGGTGGGGGGGAACACTGAAGCTTTCTTT	CASRVQVGGNTEAFF
TRBJ2-1	NA	NA	TRBV15	TGTGCCACCAGCGGCCCCCGACAGAATTCCGTGCTAAATGAGCAGTTCTTC	CATSGPRQNSVLNEQFF
TRBJ2-2	NA	TRBD1	TRBV5-1	TGCGCCAGCAGCTCGACCAAGACAGGGGGAAACACCGGGGAGCTGTTTTTT	CASSSTKTGGNTGELFF
TRBJ2-3	NA	NA	TRBV9	TGTGCCAGCAGCATCAAGCAGATGGAAGCAGATACGCAGTATTTT	CASSIKQMEADTQYF
TRBJ2-7	NA	NA	TRBV2	TGTGCCAGCAGAGAAACCGGGGTCCACGAGCAGTACTTC	CASRETGVHEQYF
TRBJ1-4	NA	NA	TRBV28	TGTGCCAGCAGCCGAAGTTGGGAAAAACTGTTTTTT	CASSRSWEKLFF
TRBJ1-1	NA	NA	TRBV27	TGTGCCAGCGTTCGGAACACTGAAGCTTTCTTT	CASVRNTEAFF
TRBJ1-6	few	NA	TRBV6-1	TGTGCCAGCAGGGATGACAGGACTCTATCACCCCTCCACTTT	CASRDDRTLSPLHF
TRBJ1-1	few	NA	TRBV25-1	TGTGCCAGCAGTGAATACGGGAGACAGGCCGAAGCTTTCTTT	CASSEYGRQAEAFF
TRBJ1-1	NA	NA	TRBV10-2	TGCGCCAGCAACTCGGCCTATGAAGCTTTCTTT	CASNSAYEAFF
TRBJ1-1	NA	NA	TRBV5-6	TGTGCCAGCAGCTTGGGGGAGACCTATGGTGAAGCTTTCTTT	CASSLGETYGEAFF
TRBJ1-5	NA	NA	TRBV2	TGTGCCAGCAGTGAGCCGGGTATGGGGTATAGCAATCAGCCCCAGCATTTT	CASSEPGMGYSNQPQHF
TRBJ2-3	NA	TRBD2	TRBV5-1	TGCGCCAGCAGCTTGGGCACTAGCGGACTTACAGATACGCAGTATTTT	CASSLGTSGLTDTQYF
TRBJ2-7	NA	NA	TRBV12-5	TGTGCTAGTGGTAACCGGGACGGAGCCTACGAGCAGTACTTC	CASGNRDGAYEQYF
TRBJ2-4	NA	NA	TRBV7-9	TGTGCCAGCAGCTCTTCCCCGGGACAAGCATTAGCCAAAAACATTCAGTACTTC	CASSSSPGQALAKNIQYF
TRBJ2-7	NA	TRBD1	TRBV6-5	TGTGCCAGCAGTCATAGACAGGGAAGCTACGAGCAGTACTTC	CASSHRQGSYEQYF
TRBJ1-5	once	TRBD1	TRBV18	TGTGCCAGCTCACCCCCGGGACAGGGGACCAATCAGCCCCAGCATTTT	CASSPPGQGTNQPQHF
TRBJ1-2	few	TRBD1	TRBV30	TGTGCCTGGAGTCGTTCAGGGGGCTGGGACTATGGCTACACCTTC	CAWSRSGGWDYGYTF
TRBJ1-3	NA	NA	TRBV6-6	TGTGCCAGCAGTTCCACAGGGCCCGGAAACACCATATATTTT	CASSSTGPGNTIYF
TRBJ2-1	once	NA	TRBV6-5	TGTGCCAGCAGTTCCCACCATTACAGTGAGCAGTTCTTC	CASSSHHYSEQFF
TRBJ1-2	NA	TRBD1	TRBV5-1	TGCGCCAGCAGCTTACTGACAGGGGACTATGGCTACACCTTC	CASSLLTGDYGYTF
TRBJ1-1	NA	NA	TRBV30	TGTGCCTGGAGTGATAGGGGGGGGGAAGCTTTCTTT	CAWSDRGGEAFF
TRBJ1-2	NA	NA	TRBV13	TGTGCCAGCTGGGGGTGGGGGCTGAACTATGGCTACACCTTC	CASWGWGLNYGYTF
TRBJ1-1	few	TRBD1	TRBV30	TGTGCCTGGAGTAGGGGACAGGGGGCGACGGCTTTCTTT	CAWSRGQGATAFF
TRBJ1-6	few	TRBD1	TRBV5-1	TGCGCCAGCAGCCAAAGGACAGGGGCGGATTCACCCCTCCACTTT	CASSQRTGADSPLHF
TRBJ1-1	NA	NA	TRBV29-1	TGCAGCGTTGACGGCCGGGGGGTGAACACTGAAGCTTTCTTT	CSVDGRGVNTEAFF
TRBJ2-3	NA	TRBD2	TRBV4-1	TGCGCCAGCAGCCAAGATCTGGCGGGGGGGAGCACAGATACGCAGTATTTT	CASSQDLAGGSTDTQYF
TRBJ2-5	once	TRBD1	TRBV5-5	TGTGCCAGCAGCCGGACAGGGGGCTGGGAGACCCAGTACTTC	CASSRTGGWETQYF
TRBJ1-6	once	TRBD1	TRBV6-5	TGTGCCAGCAGCGGGACAGGCTATAATTCACCCCTCCACTTT	CASSGTGYNSPLHF
TRBJ2-1	NA	NA	TRBV27	TGTGCCAGCAGCTTGAACACCTACAATGAGCAGTTCTTC	CASSLNTYNEQFF
TRBJ2-7	NA	TRBD1	TRBV6-5	TGTGCCAGCAGTTTCACGGGACAGGGGCGGTACGAGCAGTACTTC	CASSFTGQGRYEQYF
TRBJ2-7	NA	NA	TRBV30	TGTGCCTGGAATGCGGGCCACTCCTACGAGCAGTACTTC	CAWNAGHSYEQYF
TRBJ1-5	NA	NA	TRBV6-1	TGTGCCAGCAGTGATTATAGCAATCAGCCCCAGCATTTT	CASSDYSNQPQHF
TRBJ2-5	NA	NA	TRBV2	TGTGCCAGCAGTGATACAGGCGCTCGGATAGAGACCCAGTACTTC	CASSDTGARIETQYF
TRBJ2-1	once	TRBD2	TRBV19	TGTGCCAGTAGTATATCAAACGAGGCTAGCGGGGAGATCTTC	CASSISNEASGEIF
TRBJ1-2	NA	NA	TRBV15	TGTGCCACCAGCAGAGAAAACTCTGTGGACTACACCTTC	CATSRENSVDYTF
TRBJ1-6	once	NA	TRBV7-8	TGTGCCAGCAGCTTAGTTGGCAGATCACCCCTCCACTTT	CASSLVGRSPLHF
TRBJ2-5	NA	TRBD1	TRBV27	TGTGCCAGCAGTTTAGGGACAGGGGAAGAGACCCAGTACTTC	CASSLGTGEETQYF
TRBJ2-7	NA	TRBD2	TRBV27	TGTGCCAGCAGTGCTAGCGGATACTCCTACGAGCAGTACTTC	CASSASGYSYEQYF
TRBJ1-2	once	NA	TRBV7-2	TGTGCCAGCAGCCCTAACAGGTTACACTATGGCTACACCTTC	CASSPNRLHYGYTF
TRBJ1-3	NA	NA	TRBV6-5	TGTGCCAGCACCCAGGGTTACTCTGGAAACACCATATATTTT	CASTQGYSGNTIYF
TRBJ2-7	NA	NA	TRBV7-8	TGTGCCAGCAGCTCCCCCTACGAGCAGTACTTC	CASSSPYEQYF
TRBJ2-7	NA	TRBD1	TRBV11-3	TGTGCCAGCAGCCCCCCGATTAGACAGGGTGTGAACGAGCAGTACTTC	CASSPPIRQGVNEQYF
TRBJ1-6	NA	NA	TRBV7-9	TGTGCCAGCAGCTCACAGGGTGACGGCTCACCCCTCCACTTT	CASSSQGDGSPLHF
TRBJ2-5	NA	NA	TRBV5-1	TGCGCCAGCAGCTTGGAACAGCAAGAGACCCAGTACTTC	CASSLEQQETQYF
TRBJ2-7	few	NA	TRBV6-5	TGTGCCAGCAGTGCTGGGATCTACGAGCAGTACTTC	CASSAGIYEQYF
TRBJ1-2	NA	NA	TRBV19	TGTGCCAGTAGTATGGGTTGGGGGCTCGGCTATGGCTACACCTTC	CASSMGWGLGYGYTF